This T cell receptor (beta chain) was observed in a study of regulatory T cells in long-lasting Graves disease. Time point noted: newly diagnosed GD, antithyroid drugs for less than 3 months. After RNA was extracted from PBMCs, the TCR library was made from it. Combining iRepertoire HTBI primers with Arm-PCR of CDR3 regions, the authors built TCR beta libraries. TCRdb redid the calling of the multiplex PCR reads with MiXCR, one entry per CDR3 protein. The repertoire has roughly 520,000 distinct CDR3 sequences, approximately 12% of them found once; the top ten carry 7.5% to 9%. As for this clonotype: Since a much larger clone is just one base distant, this may be a read error.

Germline CDR1 and CDR2: GTSNPN and SVGIG (reference sequence). This CDR3 is 13 amino acids long. The sample also formed part of further work on T cells in Graves' hyperthyroidism and ophthalmopathy. That work adds: Blood shared most expanded thyroid clonotypes above 0.001.

Sequences were derived from peripheral blood mononuclear cells (PBMCs), sampled at new diagnosis, from a patient treated with antithyroid drugs. The TCR sequence derives from a woman between 25 and 40 years old with Graves disease. The chain couples TRBV30 to TRBJ1-5; D perhaps matches TRBD1 (5 bases). The CDR3 DNA follows: TGTGTCTGGAGTGGGGCAGTCAATCAGCCCCAGCATTTT. Its translation: CVWSGAVNQPQHF.